One sample yielded the 26 T cell receptor beta chains listed below, sequenced in a study of T cell responses to AZD1222 COVID-19 vaccine. This table comes from immunoSEQ multiplex PCR, and its TCRdb copy is limited to in-frame clones, with some not included. In the table there are 110,000 to 150,000 clones, about nine tenths of which are singletons. The input for sequencing was peripheral blood, taken on day 0 of AZD1222 vaccination. These TCRs come from an adult in good health.

This clone has only a few counts. The chain employs TRBV4-1 and TRBJ2-7; D gene unclear. V was pared by 3 bases and J by 3 bases, with 15 bases between. Looked up from germline, CDR1 is MGHRA and CDR2 is YSYEKL. This CDR3 region has 15 residues. The CDR3 region is CASSQSSTTGYEQYF. The CDR3 DNA reads as TGCGCCAGCAGCCAGTCGAGCACTACCGGCTACGAGCAGTACTTC.

The V and J genes are TRBV6-1 and TRBJ1-2; 7 nucleotides match TRBD1. V shed 3 bases, J shed 2 bases, and the junction held 3 bases outside the gene matches. Looked up from germline, CDR1 is MNHNS and CDR2 is SASEGT. The CDR3 has 14 amino acids. CDR3 bases: TGTGCCAGCAGTGACGGGACAGTGAACTATGGCTACACCTTC. It codes for CASSDGTVNYGYTF.

J is TRBJ1-3 and V is TRBV15, with 7 bases aligning to TRBD1. Germline V CDR1 and CDR2: LNHNV, YYDKDF (reference sequence). There are 17 residues in the CDR3. The junction had 8 bases not matched to a gene; V was cut back by 3 bases and J by 0 bases. CDR3 sequence: CATSRGTAYNSGNTIYF. The DNA for the CDR3 is TGTGCCACCAGCAGGGGGACAGCGTACAACTCTGGAAACACCATATATTTT.

The chain employs TRBV6-5 and TRBJ2-3; D gene uncertain. The CDR3 is 13 amino acids. Germline CDR1 and CDR2: MNHEY and SVGAGI. Trimming took 6 bases from V and 1 from J, leaving 8 bases between them. CDR3 sequence: CASRGTGTDTQYF. The CDR3 DNA follows: TGTGCCAGCAGGGGAACCGGCACAGATACGCAGTATTTT.

The chain has TRBV7-8 and TRBJ2-1; TRBD1 is a possible D gene (6 bases). CDR3 length equals 16 residues. Trimming cost V 5 bases and J 0 bases, with 14 bases left between them. Germline loops: CDR1 SGHVS, CDR2 FQNEAQ. CDR3 sequence reads: CASSTTGTLSYNEQFF. The CDR3 nucleotides are TGTGCCAGCAGCACAACCGGGACACTCTCCTACAATGAGCAGTTCTTC.

The chain links TRBV27 to TRBJ1-3, with TRBD1 identical over 9 bases. Germline V gives CDR1 MNHEY, CDR2 SMNVEV (reference sequence). V shed 3 bases and J 3 bases; nucleotides not matched to a gene: 12. The CDR3 consists of 18 residues. CDR3 sequence reads: CASSFKTPGTGFGNTIYF. CDR3 sequence (DNA): TGTGCCAGCAGTTTTAAGACACCCGGGACAGGGTTTGGAAACACCATATATTTT.

The V and J genes are TRBV7-9 and TRBJ1-4; weak D call: TRBD1 (5 bases). This CDR3 has 14 amino acids. The germline gives CDR1 SEHNR, CDR2 FQNEAQ (reference sequence). V was pared by 5 bases and J by 4 bases, with 11 bases between. This chain's CDR3 is CASSDTGNNEKLFF. The CDR3 coding sequence is TGTGCCAGCAGCGACACAGGAAATAATGAAAAACTGTTTTTT.

Written as DNA, the CDR3 is TGCGCCAGCAGCCCGACTAGCGGGGGGGCCTCGGATGAGCAGTTCTTC. Amino acids: CASSPTSGGASDEQFF. The rearrangement joins TRBV5-1 to TRBJ2-1; 14 bases line up with TRBD2. Germline V lookup: CDR1 SGHRS, CDR2 YFSETQ. This CDR3 contains 16 residues. Germline trimming cut 4 bases from V and 8 bases from J; bases unmatched to any gene: 8.

This clone was counted a few times. The chain combines TRBV30 with TRBJ2-7; 7 bases match TRBD2. J was trimmed by 2 bases and V by 5 bases; bases with no gene match: 6. In germline, CDR1 is GTSNPN, CDR2 SVGIG (reference sequence). CDR3 length: 13 residues. The CDR3, as DNA: TGTGCCTGGGCAGTGGGACTACCCTACGAGCAGTACTTC. This sequence encodes CAWAVGLPYEQYF.

Only one count was recorded for this clone. The chain joins TRBV27 to TRBJ2-7; 7 bases fit TRBD1. With V trimmed by 5 bases and J by 2 bases, 6 bases remained unmatched. The CDR3 totals 14 residues. CDR1 and CDR2 from the germline V gene are MNHEY and SMNVEV (reference sequence). The CDR3 DNA follows: TGTGCCAGCAGTCCGACAGGGATCCCCTACGAGCAGTACTTC. It is translated as CASSPTGIPYEQYF.

The chain carries TRBV6-5 and TRBJ1-5; 8 bases line up with TRBD1. V trimming: 6 bases; J trimming: 7 bases; junction bases outside the gene matches: 8. The CDR3 runs to 14 residues. Germline CDR1 and CDR2: MNHEY and SVGAGI. In nucleotides, the CDR3 is TGTGCCAGCAGGAGGCAGGGGGCAGGCCAGCCCCAGCATTTT. This translates into CASRRQGAGQPQHF.

This chain links TRBV6-5 with TRBJ1-2; D remains ambiguous. Germline V lookup: CDR1 MNHEY, CDR2 SVGAGI. The CDR3 covers 11 residues. The V end lost 8 bases, the J end lost 2 bases, and 6 bases lay between the germline ends. The CDR3 sequence is CASGENYGYTF. The CDR3 region has the DNA TGTGCCAGCGGCGAGAACTATGGCTACACCTTC.

The chain couples TRBV5-8 to TRBJ1-2, with 10 bases fitting TRBD1. The ends lost 10 bases at V and 2 bases at J; junction bases unmatched: 8. CDR3 length equals 14 residues. Germline V gives CDR1 SGHTS, CDR2 YDEGEE. CDR3 residues: CAWDPGQGNYGYTF. CDR3 DNA: TGTGCCTGGGACCCGGGACAGGGGAACTATGGCTACACCTTC.

A single count supports this clone. V usage is TRBV4-2 and J usage is TRBJ1-2; perhaps TRBD1 as D (6 bases). V lost 4 bases, J lost 4 bases, and 16 bases lay in between. This CDR3 contains 15 residues. Germline loops: CDR1 LGHNA, CDR2 YNFKEQ. The CDR3 region is CASSLAGEVGYGYTF. The CDR3, as DNA: TGTGCCAGCAGCCTCGCAGGGGAGGTTGGCTATGGCTACACCTTC.

The CDR3 region is CASSGGRSHPQETQYF. The CDR3 region has the DNA TGCGCCAGCAGCGGCGGAAGATCCCACCCCCAAGAGACCCAGTACTTC. The V and J genes are TRBV5-1 and TRBJ2-5; D remains unclear. Deletions cut 4 bases from V and 1 base from J, with 17 bases between. CDR3 length: 16 amino acids. Germline V gene data show CDR1 as SGHRS and CDR2 as YFSETQ.

The DNA of the CDR3 is TGTGCCAGCAGCTTAGGCGTGGGGGGTATGAACACTGAAGCTTTCTTT. It translates to CASSLGVGGMNTEAFF. The chain combines TRBV7-9 with TRBJ1-1; D is possibly TRBD1 (5 bases). Trimming took off 1 base at V and 0 bases at J, with 12 bases between the two ends. CDR1 is SEHNR, CDR2 FQNEAQ, per germline (reference sequence). The CDR3 consists of 16 residues.

The CDR3 reads CASSPPGLAGAGYNEQFF. The CDR3 region has the DNA TGCGCCAGCAGCCCGCCGGGACTAGCGGGAGCCGGCTACAATGAGCAGTTCTTC. This chain joins TRBV5-1 and TRBJ2-1, with 14 bases aligning to TRBD2. The V gene's germline CDR1 is SGHRS and CDR2 YFSETQ. This CDR3 comprises 18 residues. The junction had 9 bases not matched to a gene; V was cut back by 4 bases and J by 3 bases. The variable domain in full, completed from reference TRBV5-1 and TRBJ2-1, reads KAGVTQTPRYLIKTRGQQVTLSCSPISGHRSVSWYQQTPGQGLQFLFEYFSETQRNKGNFPGRFSGRQFSNSRSEMNVSTLELGDSALYLCASSPPGLAGAGYNEQFFGPGTRLTVL.

The chain employs TRBV6-4 and TRBJ2-3; D possibly uses TRBD1 or TRBD2 (6 bases each). CDR3 length: 15 amino acids. CDR1 and CDR2 from the germline V gene are MRHNA and SNTAGT. Trimming took 0 bases from V and 5 from J, leaving 12 bases between them. The CDR3 nucleotides are TGTGCCAGCAGTGACTCGAGGGGGGCGATAGATACGCAGTATTTT. It yields the protein CASSDSRGAIDTQYF.

V is TRBV20-1 and J is TRBJ1-2; D uncertain. Trimming removed 6 bases at V and 6 bases at J, with 11 bases between. The CDR3 totals 11 residues. Germline V gene sequence: CDR1 DFQATT, CDR2 SNEGSKA (reference sequence). The CDR3 loop is CSATSGNGYTF. The CDR3 DNA follows: TGCAGTGCAACCTCGGGGAATGGCTACACCTTC.

J is TRBJ1-5 and V is TRBV19; TRBD1 is a possible D gene (5 bases). This CDR3 region has 13 residues. Germline values: CDR1 LNHDA, CDR2 SQIVND (reference sequence). V gave up 3 bases and J gave up 7 bases, with 10 bases separating them. CDR3 DNA: TGTGCCAGTAGTATCCTTAGGGGACAGCCCCAGCATTTT. Protein product: CASSILRGQPQHF.

In this sample, this clone turned up a few times. V and J are TRBV6-4 and TRBJ1-1; the D gene is possibly TRBD1 (5 bases). The CDR3 consists of 13 residues. The V end was cut by 6 bases, the J end by 6 bases, with 14 bases between. Per germline, CDR1 MRHNA and CDR2 SNTAGT. The CDR3 coding sequence is TGTGCCAGCAGCGACCTTGGGGCGTCTGAAGCTTTCTTT. Translating gives CASSDLGASEAFF.

The gene calls are TRBV18 and TRBJ1-1; the D is unclear. Germline V gene data show CDR1 as KGHSH and CDR2 as LQKENI. The CDR3 has 13 residues. The V gene lost 0 bases and the J gene lost 11 bases, with 13 bases spanning the gap. This chain's CDR3 is CASSPPSPRRAFF. As DNA, the CDR3 is TGTGCCAGCTCACCACCGTCTCCGAGGCGGGCTTTCTTT.

Remarks on this clone: Other DNA sequences of this sample code for an identical CDR3. V usage is TRBV30 and J usage is TRBJ1-5, with D possibly matching TRBD1 (5 bases). V was shortened by 0 bases and J by 4 bases, with 10 bases between the two germline ends. This CDR3 region has 14 residues. CDR1 GTSNPN and CDR2 SVGIG come from the germline V gene (reference sequence). The CDR3 is CAWSVGRENQPQHF. In DNA, the CDR3 is TGTGCCTGGAGTGTGGGCAGGGAGAATCAGCCCCAGCATTTT.

V gene TRBV6-5 combines with J gene TRBJ1-5, with D possibly TRBD1 on 5 matching bases. In germline, CDR1 is MNHEY, CDR2 SVGAGI. Trimming removed 2 bases at V and 5 bases at J, with 10 bases between. CDR3 length: 14 amino acids. For the CDR3, the DNA is TGTGCCAGCAGTTACGCGTCAGGGTATCAGCCCCAGCATTTT. It codes for CASSYASGYQPQHF.

The rearrangement joins TRBV11-2 to TRBJ2-5; possible D gene TRBD1, 6 bases. This CDR3 is built from 14 residues. Germline-derived CDR1 and CDR2 are SGHAT and FQNNGV. Deletions cut 4 bases from V and 7 bases from J, with 16 bases between. The CDR3 reads CASSSFGQSGTQYF. The CDR3 DNA reads as TGTGCCAGCAGCTCGTTCGGACAGTCGGGGACCCAGTACTTC.

The V gene is TRBV5-4, the J gene TRBJ2-1, with 10 bases lining up with TRBD2. Germline V CDR1 and CDR2: SGHNT, YYREEE (reference sequence). The CDR3 runs to 16 residues. Trimming cost V 0 bases and J 8 bases; bases outside gene matches: 8. The DNA of the CDR3 is TGTGCCAGCAGCTTGGTTAGCGGGGGGTTTGTGTATGAGCAGTTCTTC. Encoded protein: CASSLVSGGFVYEQFF.